Below, 27 T cell receptor beta chains from the same sample are listed, as sequenced in a study of T cell responses to AZD1222 COVID-19 vaccine. Profiling relied on immunoSEQ multiplex PCR, and the TCRdb table lists in-frame clones only, not all of them. The sample lists over 75,000 clones; roughly 90% were seen once. Sequencing was performed on peripheral blood, taken on day 0 of AZD1222 vaccination. Receptors were obtained from an adult in good health.

This chain links TRBV7-2 with TRBJ2-2; weak D call: TRBD1 (7 bases). Germline V gene sequence: CDR1 SGHTA, CDR2 FQGNSA. CDR3 size: 15 residues. The germline V and J ends were trimmed by 1 base and 7 bases, with 13 bases remaining between them. In DNA, the CDR3 is TGTGCCAGCAGCTTAGGTGTCAGGGGGGTCGGGGAGCTGTTTTTT. Residues: CASSLGVRGVGELFF.

V usage is TRBV30 and J usage is TRBJ2-2; D unresolved. The CDR3 length is 13 residues. Germline V gene sequence: CDR1 GTSNPN, CDR2 SVGIG (reference sequence). V shed 2 bases and J shed 6 bases, with 10 bases lying between them. The CDR3 spells CAWSFSTAGELFF. In nucleotides, the CDR3 is TGTGCCTGGAGTTTTTCCACCGCCGGGGAGCTGTTTTTT.

Points on this clone: This specimen includes other DNA sequences encoding the same CDR3. CDR3 sequence (DNA): TGTGCCAGCTCACCAGGGAGCTCCTACGAGCAGTACTTC. Translated, it gives CASSPGSSYEQYF. The V and J genes are TRBV18 and TRBJ2-7; D is possibly TRBD2 (5 bases). Trimming removed 2 bases from V and 0 bases from J, with 5 bases in between. The CDR3 runs 13 residues. The germline V gene encodes CDR1 KGHSH and CDR2 LQKENI.

The rearrangement links TRBV7-9 to TRBJ2-7; unclear D gene. Germline V gives CDR1 SEHNR, CDR2 FQNEAQ (reference sequence). This CDR3 has 13 amino acids. Trimming left V 1 base short and J 2 bases short, with 6 bases between. The CDR3 DNA follows: TGTGCCAGCAGCTTAGGGGTAACCTACGAGCAGTACTTC. This encodes CASSLGVTYEQYF.

The chain recombines TRBV19 with TRBJ1-1, with 8 positions matching TRBD1. Germline lookup yields CDR1 LNHDA and CDR2 SQIVND (reference sequence). The CDR3 covers 13 residues. The ends lost 5 bases at V and 7 bases at J; junction bases unmatched: 6. This CDR3 reads CASSPRQGSEAFF. The CDR3 DNA sequence: TGTGCCAGTAGTCCAAGACAGGGGAGTGAAGCTTTCTTT.

The CDR3 bases are TGTGCCAGCGGGACGGGGACAGGCACCTACGAGCAGTACTTC. Protein: CASGTGTGTYEQYF. This rearrangement joins TRBV7-2 to TRBJ2-7, with TRBD1 identical over 8 bases. The CDR3 is 14 residues long. CDR1 SGHTA and CDR2 FQGNSA come from the germline V gene. Unmatched junction bases numbered 8, after V lost 8 bases and J lost 2 bases.

The rearrangement joins TRBV10-3 to TRBJ2-1, with TRBD1 matching 9 bases. In germline, CDR1 is ENHRY, CDR2 SYGVKD. V trimming: 3 bases; J trimming: 5 bases; junction bases outside the gene matches: 2. The CDR3 is 14 residues long. In DNA, the CDR3 is TGTGCCATCAGTGAAGGGACAGGGAACAATGAGCAGTTCTTC. This codes for CAISEGTGNNEQFF.

This sequence joins TRBV3-1 (or the pseudogene TRBV3-2) and TRBJ1-3; TRBD1 matches at 8 bases. This CDR3 is 16 amino acids long. CDR1 is LGHDT, CDR2 YNNKEL, per germline (reference sequence). Trimming at V came to 1 base and at J to 2 bases, leaving 4 bases not matched to a gene. The CDR3 here is CASSQARQGTGNTIYF. As DNA, the CDR3 is TGTGCCAGCAGCCAAGCAAGACAGGGGACTGGAAACACCATATATTTT.

CDR3 sequence reads: CASSLEAATTEAFF. In DNA form, the CDR3 reads TGTGCCAGCAGCTTAGAGGCGGCAACCACTGAAGCTTTCTTT. The genes are TRBV7-2 and TRBJ1-1, with D unresolved. Germline CDR1 is SGHTA and CDR2 is FQGNSA. V was pared by 1 base and J by 4 bases, with 10 bases between. This CDR3 contains 14 residues.

The J gene is TRBJ1-5, the V gene TRBV28; weak D call: TRBD1 (5 bases). V lost 5 bases and J lost 3, with 17 bases in between. CDR1 and CDR2 (germline): MDHEN, SYDVKM. The CDR3 length is 16 residues. CDR3: CASSPRGSGDNQPQHF. In nucleotides, the CDR3 is TGTGCCAGCAGTCCTCGGGGGAGTGGGGACAATCAGCCCCAGCATTTT.

CDR3 loop: CATSDSGTGGETQYF. CDR3 sequence (DNA): TGTGCCACCAGTGATTCGGGGACCGGAGGGGAGACCCAGTACTTC. The V and J genes are TRBV24-1 and TRBJ2-5, with D possibly matching TRBD2 (6 bases). V shed 2 bases and J shed 5 bases, with 14 bases lying between them. The CDR3 is 15 residues long. Germline values: CDR1 KGHDR, CDR2 SFDVKD.

The chain combines TRBV30 with TRBJ1-6; D is undetermined. Per the germline V gene, CDR1 is GTSNPN and CDR2 is SVGIG (reference sequence). V gave up 0 bases and J gave up 6 bases, with 15 bases separating them. CDR3 length: 16 residues. CDR3: CAWSVRGVPFNSPLHF. CDR3 in DNA: TGTGCCTGGAGTGTGCGTGGAGTCCCCTTTAATTCACCCCTCCACTTT. Variable domain in full (rest from reference TRBV30 and TRBJ1-6): SQTIHQWPATLVQPVGSPLSLECTVEGTSNPNLYWYRQAAGRGLQLLFYSVGIGQISSEVPQNLSASRPQDRQFILSSKKLLLSDSGFYLCAWSVRGVPFNSPLHFGNGTRLTVT.

V usage is TRBV4-2 and J usage is TRBJ1-5; D may be TRBD1 (6 bases). Germline V gene lookup returns CDR1 LGHNA and CDR2 YNFKEQ. V dropped 0 bases and J dropped 5 bases, with 14 bases sitting between them. This CDR3 region has 16 residues. In DNA, the CDR3 is TGTGCCAGCAGCCAAGAATCGGGACAATCTTATCAGCCCCAGCATTTT. Amino acids: CASSQESGQSYQPQHF.

The CDR3 region is CASSIGLNTGELFF. CDR3 sequence (DNA): TGTGCCAGTAGTATAGGCCTTAACACCGGGGAGCTGTTTTTT. This chain connects TRBV19 to TRBJ2-2; D remains ambiguous. Germline lookup yields CDR1 LNHDA and CDR2 SQIVND (reference sequence). The V end was cut by 1 base, the J end by 2 bases, with 5 bases between. This CDR3 is 14 amino acids long.

CDR3 nucleotides: TGTGCCAGCAGTTTCGGCAGAACCTACGAGCAGTACTTC. Encoded protein: CASSFGRTYEQYF. The chain carries TRBV27 and TRBJ2-7; D gene unclear. Trimming shortened V by 3 bases and J by 2 bases, and 8 bases separated the two germline ends. This CDR3 has 13 amino acids. In germline, CDR1 is MNHEY, CDR2 SMNVEV (reference sequence).

This chain uses TRBV3-1 (or the pseudogene TRBV3-2) with TRBJ1-6, with TRBD1 matching 9 bases. Germline V gene lookup returns CDR1 LGHDT and CDR2 YNNKEL (reference sequence). The CDR3 sequence is 14 residues long. V trimming: 4 bases; J trimming: 13 bases; junction bases outside the gene matches: 8. The CDR3 region is CASSPSGQGVPLHF. CDR3 sequence (DNA): TGTGCCAGCAGCCCCTCGGGACAGGGCGTCCCCCTCCACTTT.

The genes are TRBV5-1 and TRBJ1-3; D unresolved. Germline CDR1 reads SGHRS; CDR2 reads YFSETQ. The CDR3 consists of 18 residues. Trimming stripped 4 bases from V and 0 bases from J, with 20 bases between. CDR3 sequence: CASSHNSGTANSGNTIYF. CDR3 DNA sequence: TGCGCCAGCAGCCATAACTCTGGTACCGCCAACTCTGGAAACACCATATATTTT.

V gene TRBV7-9 combines with J gene TRBJ2-5, with D possibly TRBD2 on 5 matching bases. The CDR3 is 13 amino acids. Germline V lookup: CDR1 SEHNR, CDR2 FQNEAQ (reference sequence). V gave up 7 bases and J gave up 4 bases, with 13 bases separating them. The CDR3: CASNLGLAETQYF. The CDR3 DNA reads TGTGCCAGCAACTTGGGCCTAGCAGAGACCCAGTACTTC. Using reference TRBV7-9 and TRBJ2-5 for the parts outside the CDR3, the full variable domain is DTGVSQNPRHKITKRGQNVTFRCDPISEHNRLYWYRQTLGQGPEFLTYFQNEAQLEKSRLLSDRFSAERPKGSFSTLEIQRTEQGDSAMYLCASNLGLAETQYFGPGTRLLVL.

V gene TRBV7-8 combines with J gene TRBJ2-1, with 11 bases aligning to TRBD1. Germline V gene sequence: CDR1 SGHVS, CDR2 FQNEAQ. The ends lost 5 bases at V and 9 bases at J; junction bases unmatched: 6. The CDR3 totals 14 residues. The CDR3 DNA follows: TGTGCCAGCAGCCCCGGGACAGGGGGAGGTGAGCAGTTCTTC. As protein: CASSPGTGGGEQFF.

This clone has just one count. The V gene is TRBV11-3, the J gene TRBJ2-1, with 9 bases identical to TRBD2. The CDR3 contains 15 residues. Germline trimming cut 4 bases from V and 9 bases from J; bases unmatched to any gene: 10. In germline, CDR1 is SGHNT, CDR2 YENEEA. The CDR3: CASSSGVAGAGEQFF. The CDR3 DNA reads as TGTGCCAGCAGCTCCGGGGTAGCGGGAGCCGGTGAGCAGTTCTTC.

The chain recombines TRBV5-4 with TRBJ2-6, with 7 bases lining up with TRBD2. Germline V gene lookup returns CDR1 SGHNT and CDR2 YYREEE (reference sequence). There are 17 residues in the CDR3. With 4 bases clipped from V and 0 bases from J, the junction kept 7 bases outside the gene matches. As DNA, the CDR3 is TGTGCCAGCAGCCCCCTGGGGGGGTCCTCTGGGGCCAACGTCCTGACTTTC. It encodes CASSPLGGSSGANVLTF.

The chain is built from TRBV2 and TRBJ2-2, with 9 bases lining up with TRBD2. The germline gives CDR1 SNHLY, CDR2 FYNNEI. Trimming took 7 bases from V and 4 from J; bases not matched to a gene: 13. CDR3 length: 17 amino acids. CDR3 sequence (DNA): TGTGCCAGCACCAAGGGGCTAGCGGGATCGAGCACCGGGGAGCTGTTTTTT. Protein: CASTKGLAGSSTGELFF. The variable domain in full, completed from reference TRBV2 and TRBJ2-2, reads EPEVTQTPSHQVTQMGQEVILRCVPISNHLYFYWYRQILGQKVEFLVSFYNNEISEKSEIFDDQFSVERPDGSNFTLKIRSTKLEDSAMYFCASTKGLAGSSTGELFFGEGSRLTVL.

The chain has TRBV3-1 (or the pseudogene TRBV3-2) and TRBJ2-3; D is perhaps TRBD2 (5 bases). CDR1 is LGHDT and CDR2 is YNNKEL in the germline V gene (reference sequence). This CDR3 has 14 amino acids. Trimming left V 4 bases short and J 0 bases short, with 8 bases between. The CDR3 DNA reads as TGTGCCAGCAGCCCTGGCGGGAGCACAGATACGCAGTATTTT. Its protein is CASSPGGSTDTQYF.

About this clone: Within the sample, other DNA sequences also encode this same CDR3. This rearrangement joins TRBV5-1 to TRBJ2-1; 7 bases are shared with TRBD2. The CDR3 sequence is 13 residues long. J was trimmed by 7 bases and V by 0 bases; bases with no gene match: 1. The germline gives CDR1 SGHRS, CDR2 YFSETQ. CDR3 sequence (DNA): TGCGCCAGCAGCTTGGCCGGGGGGAATGAGCAGTTCTTC. Amino acid sequence: CASSLAGGNEQFF.

The rearrangement links TRBV19 to TRBJ2-2, with D perhaps TRBD2 (6 bases). The CDR3 sequence is 13 residues long. V lost 3 bases and J lost 6, with 8 bases in between. Looked up from germline, CDR1 is LNHDA and CDR2 is SQIVND (reference sequence). The CDR3 loop is CASSIPGAGELFF. The CDR3 DNA follows: TGTGCCAGTAGTATCCCGGGGGCCGGGGAGCTGTTTTTT.

The chain recombines TRBV6-5 with TRBJ2-3, with 8 bases fitting TRBD2. Germline CDR1 reads MNHEY; CDR2 reads SVGAGI. The CDR3 covers 10 residues. The CDR3 here is CGSAGGAQYF. In DNA, the CDR3 is TGTGGTTCGGCGGGGGGCGCCCAGTATTTT.

J is TRBJ2-7 and V is TRBV7-2; D is perhaps TRBD2 (6 bases). The CDR3 has 15 amino acids. V was cut by 5 bases and J by 2 bases, with 16 bases left in between. The V gene's germline CDR1 is SGHTA and CDR2 FQGNSA. The CDR3 protein is CASSHRPGGTYEQYF. The CDR3 DNA reads as TGTGCCAGCAGCCATCGCCCTGGCGGGACCTACGAGCAGTACTTC. The whole variable domain, filled in from reference TRBV7-2 and TRBJ2-7, reads GAGVSQSPSNKVTEKGKDVELRCDPISGHTALYWYRQSLGQGLEFLIYFQGNSAPDKSGLPSDRFSAERTGGSVSTLTIQRTQQEDSAVYLCASSHRPGGTYEQYFGPGTRLTVT.